Shown below are 19 T cell receptor beta chains from a single sample sequenced in a study of HIV-infected patients and healthy controls. Whole blood was used without fractionation, so all unsorted peripheral T cells were included. Reverse transcription used roughly 450 ng RNA and constant-region primers for alpha and beta. Using multiplexing indices, alpha and beta chain libraries were generated apart by chain-specific third strand synthesis. TCRdb called the 5' RACE reads again in MiXCR, with one record for every CDR3 protein. The table includes 15,000 or so distinct CDR3 sequences, more than 7.5% detected once. Sequencing was done on a sample of blood. The source of these receptors is an adult in good health.

Ten or more counts support this clonotype. This chain connects TRBV7-9 to TRBJ2-3; 8 bases are a match to TRBD2. Germline values: CDR1 SEHNR, CDR2 FQNEAQ (reference sequence). This CDR3 has 17 amino acids. Unmatched junction bases numbered 15, after V lost 10 bases and J lost 0 bases. The CDR3 nucleotides are TGTGCCATACCCCACCCGGGGGGGGGCCCTAGCACAGATACGCAGTATTTT. Protein product: CAIPHPGGGPSTDTQYF.

This clonotype was seen many times. V is TRBV28 and J is TRBJ2-6; D is possibly TRBD1 or TRBD2 (5 bases each). V lost 8 bases, J lost 4 bases, and 12 bases lay in between. The CDR3 loop spans 14 amino acids. Germline V gene sequence: CDR1 MDHEN, CDR2 SYDVKM. DNA for the CDR3: TGTGCCAGCGACCGAGGGGTCGGGGCCAACGTCCTGACTTTC. Its protein product is CASDRGVGANVLTF.

This clonotype was observed many times. The V and J genes are TRBV4-1 and TRBJ2-6; 9 nucleotides align to TRBD1. Trimming took 0 bases from V and 3 from J; bases not matched to a gene: 6. CDR3 size: 18 residues. Per the germline V gene, CDR1 is MGHRA and CDR2 is YSYEKL. CDR3 DNA: TGCGCCAGCAGCCAAGAACGGACAGGGGAAATTGGGGCCAACGTCCTGACTTTC. It encodes CASSQERTGEIGANVLTF.

This clonotype was found many times. J is TRBJ2-4 and V is TRBV4-3; no firm D call. Germline V lookup: CDR1 LGHNA, CDR2 YSLEER. V lost 6 bases to trimming and J lost 1 base, with 10 bases between them. The CDR3 is 14 amino acids. The CDR3: CASRKSTAKNIQYF. The CDR3 bases are TGCGCCAGCAGGAAAAGTACGGCCAAAAACATTCAGTACTTC.

By sample share, this clonotype is medium-sized. The chain couples TRBV28 to TRBJ2-1, with D tentatively TRBD2 (5 bases). The CDR3 runs 13 residues. V shed 1 base and J shed 6 bases, with 7 bases lying between them. Germline-derived CDR1 and CDR2 are MDHEN and SYDVKM. The CDR3: CASSLSGVNEQFF. CDR3 DNA: TGTGCCAGCAGTTTATCCGGGGTCAATGAGCAGTTCTTC.

This clonotype appeared many times. The chain carries TRBV4-1 and TRBJ2-5, with no clear D. The CDR3 totals 15 residues. Germline CDR1 MGHRA, CDR2 YSYEKL. The germline V and J ends were trimmed by 0 bases and 1 base, with 9 bases remaining between them. The CDR3 loop reads CASSQEGGRQETQYF. The CDR3 bases are TGCGCCAGCAGCCAAGAAGGCGGACGCCAAGAGACCCAGTACTTC.

This clonotype came up many times. The chain carries TRBV19 and TRBJ1-4; no clear D gene. This CDR3 region has 14 residues. Germline CDR1 and CDR2: LNHDA and SQIVND (reference sequence). The V end was cut by 5 bases, the J end by 5 bases, with 12 bases between. The CDR3 reads CASSPQIQNEKLFF. For the CDR3, the DNA is TGTGCCAGTAGTCCACAGATACAAAATGAAAAACTGTTTTTT. Based on the CDR3 plus reference TRBV19 and TRBJ1-4, the full variable domain is DGGITQSPKYLFRKEGQNVTLSCEQNLNHDAMYWYRQDPGQGLRLIYYSQIVNDFQKGDIAEGYSVSREKKESFPLTVTSAQKNPTAFYLCASSPQIQNEKLFFGSGTQLSVL.

This clonotype is deemed medium-sized. V gene TRBV4-3 combines with J gene TRBJ2-5, with D unresolved. Germline CDR1 reads LGHNA; CDR2 reads YSLEER. The CDR3 has 14 residues. V dropped 5 bases and J dropped 1 base, with 11 bases sitting between them. Written as DNA, the CDR3 is TGCGCCAGCAGCGCCTCCAAACTCCAAGAGACCCAGTACTTC. It encodes CASSASKLQETQYF.

This clonotype is medium-sized. The V and J genes are TRBV19 and TRBJ2-3; D remains ambiguous. The CDR3 spans 14 residues. Per germline, CDR1 LNHDA and CDR2 SQIVND (reference sequence). Trimming shortened V by 7 bases and J by 3 bases, and 14 bases separated the two germline ends. In DNA form, the CDR3 reads TGTGCCAGTAACTACCCCGGCTCTACAGATACGCAGTATTTT. The encoded protein is CASNYPGSTDTQYF.

This clonotype was seen repeatedly, ten times or more. CDR3 protein: CSARGGMGGTGMDTRVQETQYF. The CDR3 DNA sequence: TGCAGTGCTAGAGGGGGAATGGGGGGGACGGGGATGGACACCCGTGTTCAAGAGACCCAGTACTTC. V usage is TRBV20-1 and J usage is TRBJ2-5; TRBD2 matches at 7 bases. Germline CDR1 and CDR2: DFQATT and SNEGSKA (reference sequence). V shed 1 base, J shed 2 bases, and the junction held 28 bases outside the gene matches. The CDR3 runs to 22 residues.

This clonotype is deemed medium-sized. The chain employs TRBV7-2 and TRBJ1-1; D perhaps matches TRBD1 (5 bases). Germline assignment: CDR1 SGHTA and CDR2 FQGNSA. Trimming removed 5 bases from V and 2 bases from J, with 9 bases in between. This CDR3 spans 13 amino acids. CDR3 DNA sequence: TGTGCCAGCAGCGGGGGACTCAACACTGAAGCTTTCTTT. Translating gives CASSGGLNTEAFF. The full variable domain, in which reference TRBV7-2 and TRBJ1-1 provide the parts outside the CDR3, is GAGVSQSPSNKVTEKGKDVELRCDPISGHTALYWYRQSLGQGLEFLIYFQGNSAPDKSGLPSDRFSAERTGGSVSTLTIQRTQQEDSAVYLCASSGGLNTEAFFGQGTRLTVV.

This clonotype is medium-sized. The V and J genes are TRBV3-1 and TRBJ2-4; 9 nucleotides align to TRBD1. Germline CDR1 is LGHDT and CDR2 is YNNKEL (reference sequence). V was clipped by 0 bases and J by 1 base; unmatched bases: 13. The CDR3 totals 20 residues. The CDR3 DNA reads TGTGCCAGCAGCCAAGATAGGAAGGACAGGGGCGTAAACGCCAAAAACATTCAGTACTTC. Its protein product is CASSQDRKDRGVNAKNIQYF.

V is TRBV24-1 and J is TRBJ2-1; TRBD1 might be the D (5 bases). CDR3 length: 14 amino acids. Deletions cut 9 bases from V and 0 bases from J, with 11 bases between. Germline values: CDR1 KGHDR, CDR2 SFDVKD. CDR3 nucleotides: TGTGCCACCGGGCAGGGAAGCTCCTACAATGAGCAGTTCTTC. The encoded protein is CATGQGSSYNEQFF.

There are a few counts of this clonotype. CDR3 in DNA: TGTGCCAGCAGCCAAAACGGCGGGGCCGGAGAGACCCAGTACTTC. It yields the protein CASSQNGGAGETQYF. This sequence joins TRBV3-1 and TRBJ2-5; the D gene is possibly TRBD2 (6 bases). CDR1 and CDR2 (germline): LGHDT, YNNKEL (reference sequence). This CDR3 contains 15 residues. Trimming shortened V by 2 bases and J by 4 bases, and 14 bases separated the two germline ends.

The table lists this clonotype with many counts. This rearrangement joins TRBV18 to TRBJ2-3; 15 bases match TRBD2. There are 18 residues in the CDR3. Germline-derived CDR1 and CDR2 are KGHSH and LQKENI. V dropped 2 bases and J dropped 3; count of bases not matched to a gene: 6. The CDR3 region is CASSPYSGTSGRTDTQYF. The CDR3 bases are TGTGCCAGCTCACCATACTCCGGGACTAGCGGGAGGACAGATACGCAGTATTTT.

This clonotype qualifies as medium-sized. The V gene is TRBV12-3 or TRBV12-4, the J gene TRBJ1-1, with D uncertain. V was clipped by 1 base and J by 5 bases, with 8 bases between them. CDR3 length: 13 amino acids. CDR3 DNA: TGTGCCAGCAGTTTAGTTGTTCGAACTGAAGCTTTCTTT. Translating gives CASSLVVRTEAFF.

This clonotype was observed many times. The V and J genes are TRBV14 and TRBJ2-6, with D maybe TRBD2 (6 bases). This CDR3 is 17 amino acids long. Germline lookup yields CDR1 SGHDN and CDR2 FVKESK. Deletions cut 2 bases from V and 0 bases from J, with 11 bases between. CDR3: CASSQLRRVSGANVLTF. The CDR3 coding sequence is TGTGCCAGCAGCCAACTCAGGAGGGTCTCTGGGGCCAACGTCCTGACTTTC.

This clonotype ranks as medium-sized (0.01 to 0.1%). The rearrangement links TRBV5-5 to TRBJ2-3; D possibly corresponds to TRBD1 (5 bases). The CDR3 has 15 amino acids. V was cut by 4 bases and J by 2 bases, with 14 bases left in between. Germline V lookup: CDR1 SGHKS, CDR2 YYEKEE (reference sequence). DNA of the CDR3: TGTGCCAGCAGCACCGGACACGCTGCCACAGATACGCAGTATTTT. This codes for CASSTGHAATDTQYF.

This clonotype was recorded at least ten times. The chain is built from TRBV7-9 and TRBJ1-1; D gene ambiguous. The CDR3 extends over 12 amino acids. Between the trimmed V and J ends, which lost 3 bases and 3 bases, there was a span of 5 bases. Germline loops: CDR1 SEHNR, CDR2 FQNEAQ (reference sequence). CDR3 residues: CASSFSHTEAFF. CDR3 DNA sequence: TGTGCCAGCAGCTTTAGTCACACTGAAGCTTTCTTT.